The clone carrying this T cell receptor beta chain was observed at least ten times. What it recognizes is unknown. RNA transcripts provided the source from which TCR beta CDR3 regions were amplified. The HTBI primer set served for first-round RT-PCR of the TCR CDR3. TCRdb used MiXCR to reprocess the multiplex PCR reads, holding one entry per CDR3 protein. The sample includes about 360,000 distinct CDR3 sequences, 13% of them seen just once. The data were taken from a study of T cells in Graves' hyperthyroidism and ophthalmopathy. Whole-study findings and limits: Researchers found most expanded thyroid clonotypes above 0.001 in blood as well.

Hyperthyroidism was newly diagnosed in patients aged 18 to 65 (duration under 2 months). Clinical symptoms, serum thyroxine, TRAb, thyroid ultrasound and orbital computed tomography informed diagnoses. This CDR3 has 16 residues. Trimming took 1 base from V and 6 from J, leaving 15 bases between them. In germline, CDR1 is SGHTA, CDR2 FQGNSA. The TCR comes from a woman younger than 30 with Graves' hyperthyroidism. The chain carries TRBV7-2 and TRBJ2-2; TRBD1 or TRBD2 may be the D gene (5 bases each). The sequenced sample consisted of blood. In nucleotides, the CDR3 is TGTGCCAGCAGCTTAGTACGGGGCTCGTACCCCGGGGAGCTGTTTTTT. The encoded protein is CASSLVRGSYPGELFF.